The 5 T cell receptor beta chains presented below share a single source sample, sequenced in a study of radiotherapy plus CTLA-4 blockade in lung cancer. Some clones are missing from TCRdb's copy, which holds only in-frame ones; the method was immunoSEQ multiplex PCR. Here the sample spans about 45,000 clones, 73% being singletons. The specimen was peripheral blood, collected from a patient treated with radiotherapy plus ipilimumab. The receptors originated from a human donor with non-small cell lung cancer who had a complete response to radiotherapy plus ipilimumab.

J is TRBJ2-7 and V is TRBV7-3, with 8 bases aligning to TRBD1. V dropped 4 bases and J dropped 6; count of bases not matched to a gene: 11. Germline CDR1 SGHTA, CDR2 FQGTGA. The CDR3 totals 15 residues. The DNA for the CDR3 is TGTGCCAGCAGCTCTAGGACAGGGAGATCCATCGAGCAGTACTTC. Its translation is CASSSRTGRSIEQYF.

The chain is built from TRBV7-8 and TRBJ2-7; D uncertain. The CDR3 sequence is 15 residues long. The V and J ends lost 1 base and 3 bases respectively, with 13 bases between them. Looked up from germline, CDR1 is SGHVS and CDR2 is FQNEAQ. CDR3 DNA sequence: TGTGCCAGCAGCTTAGACAGAGATATATTCTACGAGCAGTACTTC. Translation: CASSLDRDIFYEQYF.

The chain uses TRBV19 and TRBJ2-2, with a tentative D call TRBD1 (5 bases). The CDR3 contains 16 residues. The V end lost 6 bases, the J end lost 2 bases, and 16 bases lay between the germline ends. Germline V gene lookup returns CDR1 LNHDA and CDR2 SQIVND (reference sequence). CDR3 in amino acids: CASSEGAGSNTGELFF. CDR3 sequence (DNA): TGTGCCAGTAGCGAAGGGGCAGGATCCAACACCGGGGAGCTGTTTTTT.

This clone was seen only once. The V and J genes are TRBV7-9 and TRBJ1-1; 7 nucleotides agree with TRBD1. Losses at the gene ends were 3 bases for V and 6 bases for J; bases not matched to a gene: 10. The germline CDR1 and CDR2 sequences are SEHNR and FQNEAQ (reference sequence). CDR3 size: 15 residues. CDR3 residues: CASSLAGIQGAEAFF. In nucleotides, the CDR3 is TGTGCCAGCAGCTTGGCCGGGATTCAGGGGGCTGAAGCTTTCTTT.

This chain joins TRBV4-1 and TRBJ1-1; 7 positions match TRBD1. CDR1 is MGHRA and CDR2 is YSYEKL in the germline V gene. The CDR3 is 15 residues long. V trimming: 3 bases; J trimming: 1 base; junction bases outside the gene matches: 5. CDR3 sequence: CASSQRQGANTEAFF. CDR3 nucleotides: TGCGCCAGCAGCCAGAGACAGGGCGCGAACACTGAAGCTTTCTTT.